These 14 T cell receptor beta chains share one sample of origin, sequenced in a study of blood T cells in healthy people across ages. The authors ran a second PCR of roughly 6 to 11 cycles using a sample-barcoded 5' primer and a J-beta primer mix. TCRdb re-derived calls from the 5' RACE reads in MiXCR, one entry per CDR3 protein. The table has some 850,000 distinct CDR3 sequences, 25% to 30% seen once. The sample also formed part of further work on T cells of mothers and their children.

Sequencing used blood. These receptors all come from a boy aged 5-17 years in good health.

This clonotype was recorded only once. The CDR3 sequence is CASSELDRGHQPQHF. CDR3 bases: TGTGCCAGCAGTGAACTGGACAGGGGGCATCAGCCCCAGCATTTT. The chain employs TRBV6-1 and TRBJ1-5; TRBD1 matches at 11 bases. CDR3 length: 15 amino acids. Germline CDR1 and CDR2: MNHNS and SASEGT. Trimming at V came to 2 bases and at J to 5 bases, leaving 2 bases not matched to a gene.

This chain uses TRBV5-5 with TRBJ2-3, with 8 bases fitting TRBD2. Germline CDR1 SGHKS, CDR2 YYEKEE (reference sequence). J lost 6 bases, V lost 2 bases, and 8 bases had no gene match. The CDR3 covers 15 residues. The CDR3 sequence: CASSFSGVGSDTQYF. In DNA form, the CDR3 reads TGTGCCAGCAGCTTTAGCGGGGTGGGAAGCGATACGCAGTATTTT. The full variable domain, completed using reference TRBV5-5 and TRBJ2-3, is DAGVTQSPTHLIKTRGQQVTLRCSPISGHKSVSWYQQVLGQGPQFIFQYYEKEERGRGNFPDRFSARQFPNYSSELNVNALLLGDSALYLCASSFSGVGSDTQYFGPGTRLTVL.

This clonotype occurred a few times. The V gene is TRBV3-1, the J gene TRBJ1-3; D is unresolved. The V end was cut by 0 bases, the J end by 0 bases, with 6 bases between. Per germline, CDR1 LGHDT and CDR2 YNNKEL (reference sequence). This CDR3 region has 15 residues. The CDR3 region has the DNA TGTGCCAGCAGCCAAGAAGCAGACTCTGGAAACACCATATATTTT. Translation: CASSQEADSGNTIYF.

V is TRBV29-1 and J is TRBJ2-1; D unclear. The end of the DNA is better explained by TRBJ2-7, so the J call may be wrong. This CDR3 has 13 residues. Germline CDR1 is SQVTM and CDR2 is ANQGSEA. The chain's CDR3 is CSVEGARAYEQYF. CDR3 in DNA: TGCAGCGTTGAAGGAGCACGAGCCTACGAGCAGTACTTC.

The CDR3 DNA reads as TGTGCCAGCAGCCTACGGACAGTTTCCTTCTATGGCTACACCTTC. Encoded protein: CASSLRTVSFYGYTF. This chain connects TRBV12-3 or TRBV12-4 to TRBJ1-2; weak D call: TRBD1 (6 bases). Trimming took off 6 bases at V and 4 bases at J, with 18 bases between the two ends. The length of the CDR3 is 15 residues.

The V call is TRBV5-6, the J call TRBJ1-2; D uncertain. The CDR3 runs to 13 residues. V lost 5 bases and J lost 2, with 10 bases in between. Germline V gives CDR1 SGHDT, CDR2 YYEEEE. Written as DNA, the CDR3 is TGTGCCAGCAGGCTGACGGAAAACTATGGCTACACCTTC. As protein: CASRLTENYGYTF.

J is TRBJ2-7 and V is TRBV15; no definite D call. V dropped 0 bases and J dropped 4 bases, with 10 bases sitting between them. CDR1 LNHNV and CDR2 YYDKDF come from the germline V gene (reference sequence). The length of the CDR3 is 14 residues. The CDR3 DNA reads as TGTGCCACCAGCAGAGATACGTCTCGGTACGAGCAGTACTTC. This codes for CATSRDTSRYEQYF.

The chain joins TRBV5-1 to TRBJ2-6; tentative D call: TRBD2 (7 bases). Germline-derived CDR1 and CDR2 are SGHRS and YFSETQ. Trimming took 6 bases from V and 4 from J, leaving 14 bases between them. The CDR3 contains 15 residues. The CDR3 spells CASTRGALGANVLTF. Written as DNA, the CDR3 is TGCGCCAGCACCCGGGGGGCCCTCGGGGCCAACGTCCTGACTTTC.

The V call is TRBV3-1, the J call TRBJ2-7; 10 bases align to TRBD1. CDR1 LGHDT and CDR2 YNNKEL come from the germline V gene (reference sequence). The CDR3 length is 13 residues. Trimming removed 4 bases from V and 7 bases from J; junction bases left unmatched: 4. The CDR3 DNA is TGTGCCAGCAGCCCGGACAGGGGGACGGAGCAGTACTTC. Protein: CASSPDRGTEQYF.

The CDR3 sequence is CASSQDGGGGTSYEQYF. DNA of the CDR3: TGTGCCAGCAGCCAAGACGGAGGGGGGGGGACCTCCTACGAGCAGTACTTC. This chain joins TRBV3-1 and TRBJ2-7; D might be TRBD2 (7 bases). The ends were cut back, 0 bases at V and 0 bases at J, with 15 bases in the middle. This CDR3 has 17 residues. Germline lookup yields CDR1 LGHDT and CDR2 YNNKEL (reference sequence).

V is TRBV6-5 and J is TRBJ1-2; maybe TRBD1 (5 bases). V was trimmed by 2 bases and J by 8 bases, leaving 15 bases between them. Germline CDR1 and CDR2: MNHEY and SVGAGI. The CDR3 covers 14 residues. In DNA form, the CDR3 reads TGTGCCAGCAGTTACGGGTGGCAGGGAAACGGCTACACCTTC. Amino acid sequence: CASSYGWQGNGYTF.

This chain connects TRBV20-1 to TRBJ2-5; 7 positions agree with TRBD2. J gave up 2 bases and V 0 bases, and 12 bases lay outside the gene matches. The CDR3 is 17 amino acids. Germline values: CDR1 DFQATT, CDR2 SNEGSKA (reference sequence). The CDR3 is CSARDLGLAVHQETQYF. In DNA, the CDR3 is TGCAGTGCTAGAGATCTGGGGCTAGCGGTGCATCAAGAGACCCAGTACTTC.

The chain combines TRBV14 with TRBJ2-7; D might be TRBD1 (5 bases). The CDR3 sequence is 13 residues long. Trimming took 4 bases from V and 12 from J, leaving 19 bases between them. CDR1 is SGHDN, CDR2 FVKESK, per germline. The DNA for the CDR3 is TGTGCCAGCAGCCCCAGACAGTTTGGTTATAGGTACTTC. Amino acids: CASSPRQFGYRYF.

The rearrangement joins TRBV3-1 to TRBJ1-4, with unresolved D. Trimming shortened V by 0 bases and J by 4 bases, and 6 bases separated the two germline ends. This CDR3 has 14 amino acids. Germline V gene lookup returns CDR1 LGHDT and CDR2 YNNKEL (reference sequence). The CDR3 sequence: CASSQDFINEKLFF. The CDR3 coding sequence is TGTGCCAGCAGCCAAGATTTCATTAATGAAAAACTGTTTTTT.